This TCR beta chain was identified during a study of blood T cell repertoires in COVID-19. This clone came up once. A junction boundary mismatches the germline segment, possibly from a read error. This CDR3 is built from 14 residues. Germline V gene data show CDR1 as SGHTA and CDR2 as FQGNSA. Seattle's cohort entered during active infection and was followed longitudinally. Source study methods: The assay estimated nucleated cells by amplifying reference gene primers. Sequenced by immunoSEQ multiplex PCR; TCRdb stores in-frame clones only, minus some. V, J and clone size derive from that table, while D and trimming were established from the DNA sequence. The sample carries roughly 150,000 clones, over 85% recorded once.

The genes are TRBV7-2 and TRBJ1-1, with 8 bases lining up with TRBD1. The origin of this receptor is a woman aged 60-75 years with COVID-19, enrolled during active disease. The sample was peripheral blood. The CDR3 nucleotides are TGTGCCAGCAGCCTAGCCCGGGACAGGAATGAAGCTTTCTTT. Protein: CASSLARDRNEAFF.